This TCR beta chain was profiled in a study of a mutant IDH1 vaccine in newly diagnosed glioma. At the level of the study: Standard pretreatment was either radiotherapy, temozolomide, or, for most, radiochemotherapy with temozolomide. Study-wide points: With respect to changes in top peripheral T cell clonotypes, pseudoprogression seemed unrelated.

CDR3 size: 12 residues. Germline loops: CDR1 ENHRY, CDR2 SYGVKD. V lost 10 bases and J 2 bases, leaving 12 bases between the germline ends. This sample's time point: baseline, week 1 (first vaccination visit). As to treatment: pre-vaccination baseline after standard-of-care therapy. On this clone: Its antigen is unidentified.

The protocol was immunoSEQ multiplex PCR, while the TCRdb copy is restricted to in-frame clones and leaves out a portion. The top ten clones hold approximately 7.9% of a sample with about 92,000 clones, around four fifths of them seen once. The TCR comes from a man aged 40-49 years with glioma. The input for sequencing was PBMCs, taken from a glioma patient treated with radiotherapy, temozolomide or both. The rearrangement joins TRBV10-3 to TRBJ2-7, with a possible D match to TRBD2 (5 bases). The CDR3 coding sequence is TGTGCCACCACTCACGGGGCCTACGAGCAGTACTTC. Translated, it gives CATTHGAYEQYF.